This T cell receptor (beta chain) was identified in a study of T-cell memory formation after mild COVID-19. This clonotype turned up a few times. This CDR3 comprises 16 residues. Germline trimming cut 5 bases from V and 5 bases from J; bases unmatched to any gene: 9. A single record per CDR3 protein comes from TCRdb applying MiXCR to the 5' RACE reads. The sample holds roughly 370,000 distinct CDR3 sequences; about 17% are singletons and the top ten take about 22%. The chain links TRBV12-3 or TRBV12-4 to TRBJ2-2, with TRBD2 identical over 9 bases. Input material: PBMCs or a T cell subset sorted from them (not recorded which). This clonotype was sampled from a young man who had mild COVID-19 (a few samples of this study predate the infection). Cell type and time point are not known. CDR3 nucleotide sequence: TGTGCCAGCAGTCCTGCGGGGGGGCAAATGACCGGGGAGCTGTTTTTT. Protein product: CASSPAGGQMTGELFF.